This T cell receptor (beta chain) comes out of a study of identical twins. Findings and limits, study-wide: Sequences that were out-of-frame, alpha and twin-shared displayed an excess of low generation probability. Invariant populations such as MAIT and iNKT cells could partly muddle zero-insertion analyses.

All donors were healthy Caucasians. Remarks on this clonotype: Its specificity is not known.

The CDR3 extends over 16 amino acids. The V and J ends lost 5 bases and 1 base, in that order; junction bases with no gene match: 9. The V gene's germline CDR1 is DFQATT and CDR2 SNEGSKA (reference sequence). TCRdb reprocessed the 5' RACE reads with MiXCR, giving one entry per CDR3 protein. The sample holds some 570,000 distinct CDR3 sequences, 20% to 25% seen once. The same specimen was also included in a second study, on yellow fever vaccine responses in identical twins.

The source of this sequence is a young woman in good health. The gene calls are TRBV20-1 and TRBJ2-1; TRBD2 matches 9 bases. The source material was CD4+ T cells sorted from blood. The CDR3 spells CSAALAGAGSYNEQFF. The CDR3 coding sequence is TGCAGTGCTGCCTTAGCGGGAGCAGGGTCCTACAATGAGCAGTTCTTC.